This T cell receptor beta chain was observed in a study of cytotoxic CD8 clonotypes in ibrutinib-treated CLL. Repertoires were generated with immunoSEQ multiplex PCR, while TCRdb's copy carries only in-frame clones and drops some. The sample records more than 200,000 clones, approximately 70% being singletons. Here the sequenced sample was PBMCs, taken after 12 months of ibrutinib treatment. This clonotype was obtained from a human donor with chronic lymphocytic leukemia.

CDR3 DNA sequence: TGTGCCAGTAGTATAGCGCAGGCAGCGAGGGAAAAACTGTTTTTT. Protein product: CASSIAQAAREKLFF. The rearrangement links TRBV19 to TRBJ1-4, with D uncertain. Per the germline V gene, CDR1 is LNHDA and CDR2 is SQIVND (reference sequence). The CDR3 runs 15 residues. V was cut by 1 base and J by 8 bases, with 14 bases left in between.